This T cell receptor (beta chain) was documented in a study of blood T cell repertoires in COVID-19. Study summary: Whether acute or convalescent, the COVID-19 samples came from the United States, Italy and Spain.

Libraries were prepared by immunoSEQ multiplex PCR; TCRdb keeps only in-frame clonotypes and omits some of them. The sample lists approximately 66,000 clones; 75% to 90% were seen once. Germline values: CDR1 SEHNR, CDR2 FQNEAQ (reference sequence). Trimming stripped 2 bases from V and 6 bases from J, with 7 bases between. The CDR3 is 13 residues long. What was sequenced was peripheral blood. The receptor's source is a human donor with active COVID-19. The donor label of this sample is uncertain. This sequence joins TRBV7-9 and TRBJ2-2; D gene unclear. For the CDR3, the DNA is TGTGCCAGCAGCTTATTAGTCTCCGGGGAGCTGTTTTTT. Amino acid sequence: CASSLLVSGELFF.